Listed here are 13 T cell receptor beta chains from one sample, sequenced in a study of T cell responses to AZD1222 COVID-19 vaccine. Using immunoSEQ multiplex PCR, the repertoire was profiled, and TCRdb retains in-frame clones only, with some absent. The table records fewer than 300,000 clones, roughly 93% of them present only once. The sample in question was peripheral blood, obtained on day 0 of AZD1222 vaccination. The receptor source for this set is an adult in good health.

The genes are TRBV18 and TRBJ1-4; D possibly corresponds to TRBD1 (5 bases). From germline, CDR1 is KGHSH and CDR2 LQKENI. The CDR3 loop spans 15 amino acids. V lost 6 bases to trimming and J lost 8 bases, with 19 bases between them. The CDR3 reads CASSPPRGGQEKLFF. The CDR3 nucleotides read TGTGCCAGCTCTCCCCCGAGGGGTGGGCAAGAAAAACTGTTTTTT.

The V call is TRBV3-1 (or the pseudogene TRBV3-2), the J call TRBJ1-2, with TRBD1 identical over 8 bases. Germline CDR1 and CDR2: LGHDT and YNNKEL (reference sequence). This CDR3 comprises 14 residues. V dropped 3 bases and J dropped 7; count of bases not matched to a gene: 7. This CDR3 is CASSQDREAGGYTF. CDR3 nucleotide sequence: TGTGCCAGCAGCCAGGACAGGGAGGCAGGTGGCTACACCTTC.

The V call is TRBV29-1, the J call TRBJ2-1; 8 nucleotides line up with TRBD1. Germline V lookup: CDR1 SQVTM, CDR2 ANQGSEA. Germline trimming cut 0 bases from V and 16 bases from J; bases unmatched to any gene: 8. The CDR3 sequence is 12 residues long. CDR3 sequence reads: CSVEDSYRGCFF. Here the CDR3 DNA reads TGCAGCGTTGAAGATTCTTACAGGGGGTGCTTCTTC.

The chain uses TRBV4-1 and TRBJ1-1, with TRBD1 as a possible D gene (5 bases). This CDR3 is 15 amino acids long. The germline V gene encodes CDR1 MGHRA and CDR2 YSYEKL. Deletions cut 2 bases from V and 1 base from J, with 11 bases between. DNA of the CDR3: TGCGCCAGCAGCCAACACACAGGCCCGAACACTGAAGCTTTCTTT. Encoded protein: CASSQHTGPNTEAFF.

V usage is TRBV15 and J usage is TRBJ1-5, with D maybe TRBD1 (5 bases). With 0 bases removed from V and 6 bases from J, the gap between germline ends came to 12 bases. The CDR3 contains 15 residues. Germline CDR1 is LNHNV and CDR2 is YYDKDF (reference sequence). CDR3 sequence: CATSRDRGSGQPQHF. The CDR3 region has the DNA TGTGCCACCAGCAGAGATCGGGGGTCGGGTCAGCCCCAGCATTTT.

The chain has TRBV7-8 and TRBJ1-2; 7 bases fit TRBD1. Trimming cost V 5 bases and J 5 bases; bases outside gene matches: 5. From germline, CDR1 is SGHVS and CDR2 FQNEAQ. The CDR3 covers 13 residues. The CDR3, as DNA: TGTGCCAGCAGCGGGGGGACAGCTTATGGCTACACCTTC. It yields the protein CASSGGTAYGYTF.

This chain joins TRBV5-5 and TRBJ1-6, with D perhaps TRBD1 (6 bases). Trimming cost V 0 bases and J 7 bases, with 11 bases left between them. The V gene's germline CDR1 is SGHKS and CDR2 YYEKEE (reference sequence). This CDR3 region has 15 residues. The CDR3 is CASSLAQGMNSPLHF. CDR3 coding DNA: TGTGCCAGCAGCTTGGCACAGGGAATGAATTCACCCCTCCACTTT. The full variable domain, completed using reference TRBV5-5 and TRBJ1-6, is DAGVTQSPTHLIKTRGQQVTLRCSPISGHKSVSWYQQVLGQGPQFIFQYYEKEERGRGNFPDRFSARQFPNYSSELNVNALLLGDSALYLCASSLAQGMNSPLHFGNGTRLTVT.

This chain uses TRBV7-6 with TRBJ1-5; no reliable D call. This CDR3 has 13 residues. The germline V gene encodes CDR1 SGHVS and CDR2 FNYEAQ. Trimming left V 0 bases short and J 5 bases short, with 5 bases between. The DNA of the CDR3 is TGTGCCAGCAGCTTAGCGCGAGATCAGCCCCAGCATTTT. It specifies CASSLARDQPQHF.

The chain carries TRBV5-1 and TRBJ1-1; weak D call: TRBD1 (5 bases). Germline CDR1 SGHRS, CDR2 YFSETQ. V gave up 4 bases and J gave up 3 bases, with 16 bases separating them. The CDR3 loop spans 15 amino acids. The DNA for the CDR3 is TGCGCCAGCAGCCGGACACCCAATGGGGACACTGAAGCTTTCTTT. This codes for CASSRTPNGDTEAFF.

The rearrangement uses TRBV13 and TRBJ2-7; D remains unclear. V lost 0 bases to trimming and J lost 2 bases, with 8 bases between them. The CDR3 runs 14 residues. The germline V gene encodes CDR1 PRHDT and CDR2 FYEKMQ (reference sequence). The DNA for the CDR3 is TGTGCCAGCAGCTTAGGGGGCCCTGCCTACGAGCAGTACTTC. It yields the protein CASSLGGPAYEQYF.

The CDR3: CASSSAGVTEAFF. The DNA of the CDR3 is TGTGCCAGCAGTTCAGCGGGGGTCACTGAAGCTTTCTTT. The chain joins TRBV28 to TRBJ1-1, with a weak D call TRBD1 (5 bases). CDR1 and CDR2 from the germline V gene are MDHEN and SYDVKM. The CDR3 has 13 residues. Trimming shortened V by 4 bases and J by 4 bases, and 10 bases separated the two germline ends.

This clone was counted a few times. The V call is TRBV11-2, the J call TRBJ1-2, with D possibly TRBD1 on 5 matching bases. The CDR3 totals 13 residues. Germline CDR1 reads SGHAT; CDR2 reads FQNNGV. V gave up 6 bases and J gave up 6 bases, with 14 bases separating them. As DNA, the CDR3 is TGTGCCAGCAGACTAGGAGGGGCTGATGGCTACACCTTC. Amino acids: CASRLGGADGYTF. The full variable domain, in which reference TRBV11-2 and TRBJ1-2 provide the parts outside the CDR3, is EAGVAQSPRYKIIEKRQSVAFWCNPISGHATLYWYQQILGQGPKLLIQFQNNGVVDDSQLPKDRFSAERLKGVDSTLKIQPAKLEDSAVYLCASRLGGADGYTFGSGTRLTVV.

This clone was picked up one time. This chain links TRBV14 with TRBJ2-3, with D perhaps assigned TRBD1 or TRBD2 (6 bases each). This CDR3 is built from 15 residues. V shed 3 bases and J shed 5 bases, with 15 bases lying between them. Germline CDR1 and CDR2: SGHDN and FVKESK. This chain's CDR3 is CASSQLHGGRDTQYF. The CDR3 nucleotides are TGTGCCAGCAGCCAGCTCCACGGGGGCCGAGATACGCAGTATTTT.